The next 28 T cell receptor beta chains were all read from a single sample in a study of T-cell reconstitution after alpha-beta-depleted transplantation in children. Unique molecular identifiers were incorporated into the prepared TCRbeta library. TCRdb itself ran the PCR reads through MiXCR, one entry per CDR3 protein. The sample carries some 280,000 distinct CDR3 sequences, 9.9% recorded once. Specimen: PBMCs from the stem cell graft donor, collected from the stem cell graft. These receptors originate from a human donor who donated a stem cell graft to a child with SCID.

The chain employs TRBV7-8 and TRBJ1-6; D is unresolved. CDR1 and CDR2 (germline): SGHVS, FQNEAQ. CDR3 size: 13 residues. Deletions cut 1 base from V and 7 bases from J, with 5 bases between. CDR3 sequence (DNA): TGTGCCAGCAGCTTAGTGACCAATTCACCCCTCCACTTT. It codes for CASSLVTNSPLHF. The full variable domain, with the rest looked up from reference TRBV7-8 and TRBJ1-6, is GAGVSQSPRYKVAKRGQDVALRCDPISGHVSLFWYQQALGQGPEFLTYFQNEAQLDKSGLPSDRFFAERPEGSVSTLKIQRTQQEDSAVYLCASSLVTNSPLHFGNGTRLTVT.

This clonotype came up a few times. V and J are TRBV5-5 and TRBJ2-1; TRBD1 aligns across 9 bases. There are 15 residues in the CDR3. Losses at the gene ends were 4 bases for V and 8 bases for J; bases not matched to a gene: 10. Germline-derived CDR1 and CDR2 are SGHKS and YYEKEE (reference sequence). CDR3 protein: CASSPSGTGSYEQFF. The CDR3 DNA reads TGTGCCAGCAGCCCTTCCGGGACAGGGTCCTATGAGCAGTTCTTC.

The chain uses TRBV19 and TRBJ1-5; 9 bases match TRBD1. This CDR3 region has 16 residues. V shed 4 bases, J shed 1 base, and the junction held 5 bases outside the gene matches. Germline V gene lookup returns CDR1 LNHDA and CDR2 SQIVND (reference sequence). The CDR3 sequence is CASSSGTGSSNQPQHF. The CDR3 DNA follows: TGTGCCAGTAGTAGCGGGACAGGGTCGAGCAATCAGCCCCAGCATTTT. The full variable domain, completed using reference TRBV19 and TRBJ1-5, is DGGITQSPKYLFRKEGQNVTLSCEQNLNHDAMYWYRQDPGQGLRLIYYSQIVNDFQKGDIAEGYSVSREKKESFPLTVTSAQKNPTAFYLCASSSGTGSSNQPQHFGDGTRLSIL.

In this sample, this clonotype turned up a few times. Written as DNA, the CDR3 is TGCAGTGCTAGAGCTAGGACGAATTTGAGCAAAAGGGCAGATACGCAGTATTTT. It codes for CSARARTNLSKRADTQYF. The rearrangement links TRBV20-1 to TRBJ2-3; D is uncertain. Trimming cost V 1 base and J 4 bases, with 24 bases left between them. The CDR3 is 18 residues long. The germline gives CDR1 DFQATT, CDR2 SNEGSKA (reference sequence).

This clonotype was recorded a few times. The chain has TRBV12-3 or TRBV12-4 and TRBJ2-2; tentatively, D is TRBD1 (6 bases). The length of the CDR3 is 16 residues. The V end was cut by 6 bases, the J end by 2 bases, with 16 bases between. CDR3 sequence: CASRGPGALNTGELFF. In DNA form, the CDR3 reads TGTGCCAGCAGGGGTCCAGGGGCACTAAACACCGGGGAGCTGTTTTTT.

Here the CDR3 DNA reads TGTGCCACGAGGGGCAGCCAAGAGACCCAGTACTTC. Translation gives CATRGSQETQYF. The genes are TRBV10-3 and TRBJ2-5; TRBD1 or TRBD2 may be the D gene (5 bases each). This CDR3 is built from 12 residues. The germline V gene encodes CDR1 ENHRY and CDR2 SYGVKD. Trimming cost V 10 bases and J 1 base, with 10 bases left between them.

V and J are TRBV6-5 and TRBJ2-7, with D perhaps matching TRBD2 (7 bases). There are 13 residues in the CDR3. The germline V and J ends were trimmed by 4 bases and 6 bases, with 13 bases remaining between them. Germline CDR1 and CDR2: MNHEY and SVGAGI. Here the CDR3 DNA reads TGTGCCAGCAGTTTCAGGGGAGGGGGCGAGCAGTACTTC. The encoded protein is CASSFRGGGEQYF.

The genes are TRBV25-1 and TRBJ2-2; D is uncertain. This CDR3 region has 12 residues. Germline lookup yields CDR1 MGHDK and CDR2 SYGVNS. Trimming took off 4 bases at V and 6 bases at J, with 6 bases between the two ends. The CDR3 bases are TGTGCCAGCAGTGCGAGTGCCGGGGAGCTGTTTTTT. It translates to CASSASAGELFF.

This clonotype was counted at least ten times. This rearrangement joins TRBV3-1 to TRBJ2-1, with D hard to call. V was shortened by 3 bases and J by 6 bases, with 18 bases between the two germline ends. The CDR3 loop spans 16 amino acids. The germline V gene encodes CDR1 LGHDT and CDR2 YNNKEL (reference sequence). CDR3 DNA: TGTGCCAGCAGCCAGTTGGTGGTAACCCCTCTCAATGAGCAGTTCTTC. Amino acids: CASSQLVVTPLNEQFF.

This clonotype occurred a few times. The junction shows a germline mismatch at one end, possibly a read error. The chain uses TRBV12-3 or TRBV12-4 and TRBJ2-7, with D maybe TRBD2 (6 bases). CDR3 length: 14 residues. CDR3 protein: CASSVARDAREQYF. The DNA for the CDR3 is TGTGCCAGCAGTGTAGCGCGGGACGCTCGGGAGCAGTACTTC.

This clonotype occurred a few times. The rearrangement links TRBV7-6 to TRBJ2-7; no clear D gene. This CDR3 spans 15 amino acids. Trimming pared 1 base from V and 5 bases from J, leaving 15 bases between. CDR1 is SGHVS and CDR2 is FNYEAQ in the germline V gene. The DNA of the CDR3 is TGTGCCAGCAGCTTAGGAGCCCTCCCCATGGACGAGCAGTACTTC. This gives the protein CASSLGALPMDEQYF.

This chain connects TRBV5-6 to TRBJ2-3; 7 bases map to TRBD1. The trim removed 4 bases at V and 4 bases at J, leaving 6 bases unmatched. The CDR3 runs 14 residues. CDR1 and CDR2 (germline): SGHDT, YYEEEE. The CDR3 DNA reads as TGTGCCAGCAGCCCCTGGGACAGACCAGATACGCAGTATTTT. This gives the protein CASSPWDRPDTQYF.

The chain employs TRBV20-1 and TRBJ1-6; D gene ambiguous. Looked up from germline, CDR1 is DFQATT and CDR2 is SNEGSKA (reference sequence). This CDR3 is 14 amino acids long. The germline V and J ends were trimmed by 3 bases and 8 bases, with 14 bases remaining between them. The CDR3 protein is CSARWADGDSPLHF. In nucleotides, the CDR3 is TGCAGTGCTAGGTGGGCGGACGGGGATTCACCCCTCCACTTT.

The rearrangement uses TRBV12-3 or TRBV12-4 and TRBJ1-4, with D uncertain. The CDR3 has 13 amino acids. The ends were cut back, 7 bases at V and 8 bases at J, with 14 bases in the middle. The CDR3 here is CASKEPLLEKLFF. In DNA form, the CDR3 reads TGTGCCAGCAAGGAGCCCTTACTGGAAAAACTGTTTTTT.

This clonotype was seen more than once but under ten times. The gene calls are TRBV2 and TRBJ2-4; D call uncertain. The CDR3 is made up of 11 amino acids. CDR1 SNHLY and CDR2 FYNNEI come from the germline V gene. Deletions cut 10 bases from V and 0 bases from J, with 4 bases between. The DNA of the CDR3 is TGTGCCACCCTAGCCAAAAACATTCAGTACTTC. Its protein product is CATLAKNIQYF. Supplemented by reference TRBV2 and TRBJ2-4, the full variable domain reads EPEVTQTPSHQVTQMGQEVILRCVPISNHLYFYWYRQILGQKVEFLVSFYNNEISEKSEIFDDQFSVERPDGSNFTLKIRSTKLEDSAMYFCATLAKNIQYFGAGTRLSVL.

This sequence joins TRBV5-1 and TRBJ2-2, with TRBD2 as a possible D gene (6 bases). Trimming left V 0 bases short and J 7 bases short, with 16 bases between. CDR3 length: 16 amino acids. The germline gives CDR1 SGHRS, CDR2 YFSETQ. This CDR3 is CASSLAGLMGGGELFF. The CDR3, as DNA: TGCGCCAGCAGCTTGGCCGGATTGATGGGAGGCGGGGAGCTGTTTTTT.

This clonotype was seen repeatedly, ten times or more. The chain employs TRBV12-3 or TRBV12-4 and TRBJ2-1; unclear D gene. Trimming took off 5 bases at V and 4 bases at J, with 9 bases between the two ends. The CDR3 is made up of 13 amino acids. In nucleotides, the CDR3 is TGTGCCAGCAGTGCGGCCGTATACAATGAGCAGTTCTTC. It yields the protein CASSAAVYNEQFF.

This clonotype was seen a few times. The chain recombines TRBV14 with TRBJ2-7; perhaps D is TRBD1 or TRBD2 (5 bases each). The CDR3 has 14 residues. V was pared by 5 bases and J by 6 bases, with 17 bases between. Germline V gives CDR1 SGHDN, CDR2 FVKESK. The CDR3 bases are TGTGCCAGCAGCGCCGGGACCGTCGTTGGCGAGCAGTACTTC. Protein: CASSAGTVVGEQYF.

This clonotype was detected once. The rearrangement uses TRBV29-1 and TRBJ2-5; D is unresolved. This CDR3 is 14 amino acids long. Looked up from germline, CDR1 is SQVTM and CDR2 is ANQGSEA. The V and J ends lost 5 bases and 4 bases respectively, with 17 bases between them. As DNA, the CDR3 is TGCAGCGTTCACCCCAAGCCTCAGACAGAGACCCAGTACTTC. Translation: CSVHPKPQTETQYF.

This clonotype was picked up a small number of times. The CDR3 spells CASRPTGTDDSPLHF. For the CDR3, the DNA is TGTGCCAGCAGGCCCACCGGGACAGACGATTCACCCCTCCACTTT. The J gene is TRBJ1-6, the V gene TRBV6-1; TRBD1 matches at 7 bases. Germline CDR1 MNHNS, CDR2 SASEGT. The V and J ends lost 6 bases and 8 bases, in that order; junction bases with no gene match: 10. The CDR3 has 15 amino acids.

The chain employs TRBV5-6 and TRBJ2-2; 7 nucleotides agree with TRBD2. The CDR3 is 16 residues long. J lost 1 base, V lost 0 bases, and 3 bases had no gene match. The germline V gene encodes CDR1 SGHDT and CDR2 YYEEEE. CDR3 in DNA: TGTGCCAGCAGCTTGGGTGCGGGGGTGAACACCGGGGAGCTGTTTTTT. Translation gives CASSLGAGVNTGELFF.

This clonotype has more than one count but fewer than ten. The chain recombines TRBV10-3 with TRBJ2-5; D may be TRBD1 or TRBD2 (6 bases each). Germline V lookup: CDR1 ENHRY, CDR2 SYGVKD. The CDR3 consists of 13 residues. V was cut by 9 bases and J by 2 bases, with 13 bases left in between. Written as DNA, the CDR3 is TGTGCCATTGGTGGGGGGCCACAAGAGACCCAGTACTTC. Amino acid sequence: CAIGGGPQETQYF.

This clonotype was observed a handful of times. This chain uses TRBV4-2 with TRBJ2-7, with 7 bases aligning to TRBD2. The germline CDR1 and CDR2 sequences are LGHNA and YNFKEQ. The J segment lost 0 bases and the V segment lost 0 bases, leaving 5 bases of the junction unmatched. The CDR3 spans 16 residues. The CDR3 DNA is TGTGCCAGCAGCCAAGAATGGGGGGGTAGCTCCTACGAGCAGTACTTC. Translated, it gives CASSQEWGGSSYEQYF.

The gene calls are TRBV14 and TRBJ2-7, with 11 bases identical to TRBD2. Germline CDR1 is SGHDN and CDR2 is FVKESK. The length of the CDR3 is 16 residues. Unmatched junction bases numbered 6, after V lost 4 bases and J lost 1 base. CDR3 nucleotide sequence: TGTGCCAGCAGCCGATCCACTAGCGGGAGTTCCTACGAGCAGTACTTC. Translating it yields CASSRSTSGSSYEQYF.

This clonotype was detected only a few times. V usage is TRBV12-3 or TRBV12-4 and J usage is TRBJ2-1; TRBD1 agrees at 8 bases. The length of the CDR3 is 12 residues. With 0 bases clipped from V and 14 bases from J, the junction kept 3 bases outside the gene matches. CDR3 in DNA: TGTGCCAGCAGTTTAGCGGGACAGGATAAGTTCTTC. Protein product: CASSLAGQDKFF.

The rearrangement joins TRBV2 to TRBJ1-2; D is possibly TRBD1 (5 bases). CDR1 is SNHLY, CDR2 FYNNEI, per germline. Trimming removed 1 base at V and 6 bases at J, with 12 bases between. The CDR3 spans 14 residues. The CDR3 nucleotides are TGTGCCAGCAGTGAAGTAGCGGGGGAGAATGGCTACACCTTC. Its protein is CASSEVAGENGYTF.

The chain has TRBV24-1 and TRBJ2-7; D perhaps matches TRBD2 (5 bases). Looked up from germline, CDR1 is KGHDR and CDR2 is SFDVKD. V lost 3 bases, J lost 0 bases, and 14 bases lay in between. The CDR3 runs 16 residues. The DNA of the CDR3 is TGTGCCACCAGTGATGGACCAGGTAGCGTCTCCTACGAGCAGTACTTC. Translating it yields CATSDGPGSVSYEQYF.

The chain employs TRBV5-1 and TRBJ2-7, with 7 bases lining up with TRBD1. The length of the CDR3 is 14 residues. The ends lost 0 bases at V and 5 bases at J; junction bases unmatched: 5. Germline assignment: CDR1 SGHRS and CDR2 YFSETQ. Here the CDR3 reads CASSLGDREDEQYF. CDR3 DNA sequence: TGCGCCAGCAGCTTGGGTGACAGGGAAGACGAGCAGTACTTC.